This TCR beta chain originates from a study of T cells in Graves' hyperthyroidism and ophthalmopathy. General study findings and limits: A model of 13 V-J pairs discriminated ophthalmopathy from stable hyperthyroidism. Most thyroid clonotypes expanded above 0.001 appeared in blood too.

Amplification yielded TCR beta CDR3 regions, with RNA transcripts as the source. A set of HTBI primers served as the primers for a first-round RT-PCR of the TCR CDR3. TCRdb re-derived calls from the multiplex PCR reads in MiXCR, one entry per CDR3 protein. The top ten hold roughly 3.3% of the sample, which has roughly 650,000 distinct CDR3 sequences, approximately 16% seen once. Germline V gene data show CDR1 as SNHLY and CDR2 as FYNNEI. After removal of 8 bases from V and 1 base from J, the junction contained 4 bases not matched to a gene. This CDR3 contains 15 residues. As for this clonotype: Its target is unknown.

The sequenced sample was blood. This rearrangement joins TRBV2 to TRBJ2-3, with TRBD1 identical over 12 bases. This TCR was sampled from a woman aged 40 to 55 with Graves' ophthalmopathy. CDR3 DNA sequence: TGTGCCAGCGGAGGGACAGGGGGCGGCACAGATACGCAGTATTTT. Translation gives CASGGTGGGTDTQYF.